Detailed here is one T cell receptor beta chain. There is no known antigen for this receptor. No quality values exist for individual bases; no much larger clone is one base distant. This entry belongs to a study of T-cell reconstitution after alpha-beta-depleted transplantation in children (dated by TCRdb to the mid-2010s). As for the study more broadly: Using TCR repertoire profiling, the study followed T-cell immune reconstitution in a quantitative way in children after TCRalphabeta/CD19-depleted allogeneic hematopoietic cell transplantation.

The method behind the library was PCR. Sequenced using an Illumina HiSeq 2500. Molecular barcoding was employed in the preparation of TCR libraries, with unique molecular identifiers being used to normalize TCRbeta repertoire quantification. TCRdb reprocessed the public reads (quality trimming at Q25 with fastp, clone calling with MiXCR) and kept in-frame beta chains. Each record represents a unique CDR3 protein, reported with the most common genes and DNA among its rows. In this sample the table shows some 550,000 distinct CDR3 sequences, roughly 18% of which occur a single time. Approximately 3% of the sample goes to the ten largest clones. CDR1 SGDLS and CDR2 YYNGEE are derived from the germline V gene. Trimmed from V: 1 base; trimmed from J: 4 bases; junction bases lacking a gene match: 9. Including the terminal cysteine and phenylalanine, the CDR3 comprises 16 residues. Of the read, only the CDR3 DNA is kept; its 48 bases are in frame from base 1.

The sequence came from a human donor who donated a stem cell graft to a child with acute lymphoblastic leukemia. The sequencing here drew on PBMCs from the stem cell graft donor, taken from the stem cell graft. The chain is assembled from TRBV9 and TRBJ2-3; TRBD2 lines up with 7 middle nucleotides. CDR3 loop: CASSVLAGALSDTQYF. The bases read TGTGCCAGCAGCGTATTGGCGGGAGCCCTATCAGATACGCAGTATTTT.